This note documents a single TCR beta chain sequence. Its specificity is not known. The data are from a study of graft-versus-host responses after intestinal transplantation. Overall study context: The recipients all started with anti-thymocyte globulin induction and then took tacrolimus and steroids for roughly 3 years. Study outcomes and limitations: Detected in recipient marrow were GvH clones, some of which were first observed in ileum or blood. Within the allografts of patients who had graft-donor T cell macrochimerism, graft-versus-host to host-versus-graft clonal ratios were high.

The CDR3 totals 17 residues. V lost 0 bases and J lost 4, with 16 bases in between. Germline-derived CDR1 and CDR2 are LNHDA and SQIVND (reference sequence). This table comes from immunoSEQ multiplex PCR, and its TCRdb copy is limited to in-frame clones, with some not included. The sample holds 25,000 to 30,000 clones, about four fifths seen once. The receptor was derived from a human donor who received an intestinal transplant. The J gene is TRBJ1-5, the V gene TRBV19; D call uncertain. The sequences come from unstimulated CD4+ T cells sorted from spleen or lymph node cells, collected before intestinal transplant. As DNA, the CDR3 is TGTGCCAGTAGTATAGATCTCGAGTTCCTCAAAAATCAGCCCCAGCATTTT. Translated: CASSIDLEFLKNQPQHF.